This is a list of T cell receptor beta chains from one sample in a study of lymphopenia after photon versus proton radiotherapy. Using immunoSEQ multiplex PCR, the repertoire was profiled, and TCRdb retains in-frame clones only, with some absent. The table has tens of thousands of clones, about 90% seen once. The material was peripheral blood, obtained from a patient treated with proton-based radiotherapy. All receptors come from a man older than 75 with esophageal cancer. Each CDR3 is given with its conserved first and last residue. Each record gives: J gene, V gene, D gene, clone size, CDR3 protein, CDR3 DNA. The D gene is left open where the match is weak. Part of the rows lack a size; the others show once, few, many or a class for expanded clones.

TRBJ1-1 | TRBV20-1 | - | - | CSAGLGAEAFF | TGCAGTGCAGGGTTGGGCGCTGAAGCTTTCTTT
TRBJ2-3 | TRBV30 | TRBD2 | - | CAWGTSGRTDTQYF | TGTGCCTGGGGGACTAGCGGGAGAACAGATACGCAGTATTTT
TRBJ2-2 | TRBV19 | TRBD2 | - | CASSDAPPGLAGVTGELFF | TGTGCCAGTAGTGACGCCCCCCCGGGGCTAGCGGGGGTCACCGGGGAGCTGTTTTTT
TRBJ1-5 | TRBV11-1 | TRBD1 | - | CASRVGTGEQPQHF | TGTGCCAGCAGGGTGGGGACAGGGGAACAGCCCCAGCATTTT
TRBJ1-5 | TRBV2 | - | - | CASSELSQSNQPQHF | TGTGCCAGCAGTGAACTTTCACAGTCCAATCAGCCCCAGCATTTT
TRBJ2-7 | TRBV4-1 | - | once | CASSQVGEASYEQYF | TGCGCCAGCAGCCAAGTGGGTGAGGCCTCCTACGAGCAGTACTTC
TRBJ1-2 | TRBV6-5 | - | once | CASSYSVGVNYGYTF | TGTGCCAGCAGTTATAGTGTCGGGGTTAACTATGGCTACACCTTC
TRBJ1-1 | TRBV2 | - | - | CASRGTRSGPEAFF | TGTGCCAGCAGGGGGACCAGGTCCGGCCCTGAAGCTTTCTTT
TRBJ2-7 | TRBV11-2 | TRBD1 | few | CASSLVQGSYEQYF | TGTGCCAGCAGCTTGGTACAGGGGTCCTACGAGCAGTACTTC
TRBJ1-4 | TRBV4-1 | TRBD1 | - | CASSRQTGRVEKLFF | TGCGCCAGCAGCCGACAGACAGGGAGGGTTGAAAAACTGTTTTTT
TRBJ1-5 | TRBV6-5 | - | few | CASIKRQSSNQPQHF | TGTGCCAGCATTAAACGACAGAGTAGCAATCAGCCCCAGCATTTT
TRBJ2-1 | TRBV4-1 | TRBD1 | - | CASSYRDSSYNEQFF | TGCGCCAGCAGCTACCGGGACAGCTCCTACAATGAGCAGTTCTTC
TRBJ2-5 | TRBV7-8 | TRBD2 | - | CASSLGLALGTQYF | TGTGCCAGCAGCCTCGGACTAGCCCTCGGGACCCAGTACTTC
TRBJ1-4 | TRBV5-4 | - | - | CASSLWEGLNNEKLFF | TGTGCCAGCAGCTTGTGGGAGGGGCTAAATAATGAAAAACTGTTTTTT
TRBJ2-7 | TRBV2 | TRBD2 | - | CASVKEVAGDHEQYF | TGTGCCAGCGTAAAGGAGGTAGCGGGGGACCACGAGCAGTACTTC
TRBJ1-1 | TRBV19 | - | - | CASSIEAGYRAFF | TGTGCCAGTAGTATAGAGGCGGGCTACCGGGCTTTCTTT
TRBJ2-7 | TRBV10-3 | - | - | CATRRAQDLGYEQYF | TGTGCCACCCGTCGAGCACAGGATTTGGGCTACGAGCAGTACTTC
TRBJ1-2 | TRBV2 | TRBD1 | - | CASSERGGGGYTF | TGTGCCAGCAGTGAAAGAGGGGGCGGAGGCTACACCTTC
TRBJ2-2 | TRBV2 | TRBD2 | - | CASRLALNAGELFF | TGTGCCAGCAGACTAGCGCTCAACGCCGGGGAGCTGTTTTTT
TRBJ2-3 | TRBV4-3 | TRBD1 | once | CASSQDELGTGDGTDTQYF | TGCGCCAGCAGCCAAGATGAGCTAGGGACAGGGGACGGAACAGATACGCAGTATTTT
TRBJ1-2 | TRBV5-4 | - | - | CASSLAGRREYGYTF | TGTGCCAGCAGCTTGGCTGGCAGGAGAGAGTATGGCTACACCTTC
TRBJ2-4 | TRBV10-1 | TRBD2 | - | CASSDPASGRYIQYF | TGCGCCAGCAGTGACCCTGCTAGCGGGAGGTACATTCAGTACTTC
TRBJ2-7 | TRBV18 | - | - | CASSGDRTSYEQYF | TGTGCCAGCTCCGGGGATAGGACCTCCTACGAGCAGTACTTC
TRBJ1-5 | TRBV2 | TRBD1 | - | CASSGQGANQPQHF | TGTGCCAGCAGTGGGCAGGGGGCGAATCAGCCCCAGCATTTT
TRBJ2-2 | TRBV19 | - | - | CASRGTPANTGELFF | TGTGCCAGTAGGGGGACACCCGCGAACACCGGGGAGCTGTTTTTT
TRBJ1-3 | TRBV6-5 | - | few | CASSRVSGNTIYF | TGTGCCAGCAGTAGGGTATCTGGAAACACCATATATTTT
TRBJ2-6 | TRBV29-1 | TRBD1 | - | CSVKDRSSGANVLTF | TGCAGCGTCAAGGACAGGTCCTCTGGGGCCAACGTCCTGACTTTC
TRBJ1-1 | TRBV5-6 | TRBD1 | few | CASSLGDRGLGEAFF | TGTGCCAGCAGCTTGGGGGACAGGGGGCTTGGTGAAGCTTTCTTT
TRBJ1-2 | TRBV7-9 | - | few | CATRGRYGYTF | TGTGCCACCAGAGGGAGGTATGGCTACACCTTC
TRBJ1-2 | TRBV6-1 | - | - | CASSEAGGAGVYGYTF | TGTGCCAGCAGTGAAGCAGGAGGGGCGGGGGTATATGGCTACACCTTC
TRBJ1-4 | TRBV18 | TRBD1 | - | CASSPPGDSEKLFF | TGTGCCAGCTCACCACCGGGGGACAGCGAAAAACTGTTTTTT
TRBJ2-5 | TRBV5-1 | - | - | CASRSLSLIEETQYF | TGCGCCAGCAGATCCCTTAGCTTGATCGAGGAGACCCAGTACTTC
TRBJ2-1 | TRBV6-5 | - | once | CASRPLTGYNEQFF | TGTGCCAGCAGGCCACTGACAGGATACAATGAGCAGTTCTTC
TRBJ1-3 | TRBV5-1 | - | - | CASSLAYDGNTIYF | TGCGCCAGCAGCTTGGCATACGACGGAAACACCATATATTTT
TRBJ2-7 | TRBV7-2 | TRBD2 | - | CASSLALAARAHYEQYF | TGTGCCAGCAGCTTAGCGCTAGCGGCTAGGGCCCACTACGAGCAGTACTTC
TRBJ1-2 | TRBV18 | - | - | CASSPFGGREDYGYTF | TGTGCCAGCTCACCCTTTGGGGGCAGGGAGGACTATGGCTACACCTTC
TRBJ2-7 | TRBV7-2 | - | few | CASSLVTVYEQYF | TGTGCCAGCAGCTTAGTTACTGTCTACGAGCAGTACTTC
TRBJ2-5 | TRBV4-3 | - | - | CASSRERGETQYF | TGCGCCAGCAGCAGGGAAAGGGGAGAGACCCAGTACTTC
TRBJ1-5 | TRBV4-3 | - | - | CASSQEKVGYQPQHF | TGCGCCAGCAGCCAAGAAAAGGTGGGATATCAGCCCCAGCATTTT
TRBJ1-4 | TRBV10-3 | - | - | CAIRQPGDGNEKLFF | TGTGCCATCAGGCAACCAGGGGATGGTAATGAAAAACTGTTTTTT
TRBJ1-1 | TRBV27 | TRBD1 | - | CASSQYSGGSEAFF | TGTGCCAGCAGTCAATATTCAGGGGGCTCTGAAGCTTTCTTT
TRBJ1-1 | TRBV30 | - | - | CAWRSREGIEAFF | TGTGCCTGGAGAAGCAGGGAGGGCATTGAAGCTTTCTTT
TRBJ2-7 | TRBV19 | TRBD2 | - | CASSMGTSYEQYF | TGTGCCAGTAGTATGGGGACTAGCTACGAGCAGTACTTC
TRBJ1-2 | TRBV19 | TRBD1 | - | CASSPMAGTGGTYGYTF | TGTGCCAGTAGCCCCATGGCCGGGACAGGGGGCACCTATGGCTACACCTTC
TRBJ1-2 | TRBV13 | TRBD1 | once | CASSLGTGEFYGYTF | TGTGCCAGCAGCCTGGGGACAGGGGAATTCTATGGCTACACCTTC
TRBJ1-5 | TRBV4-1 | - | - | CASSQGPLRRQPQHF | TGCGCCAGCAGCCAAGGCCCCCTGCGCCGTCAGCCCCAGCATTTT
TRBJ1-3 | TRBV19 | TRBD1 | once | CASSYGQATSGNTIYF | TGTGCCAGTAGCTATGGACAGGCCACCTCTGGAAACACCATATATTTT
TRBJ2-3 | TRBV9 | - | - | CASSPITTDTQYF | TGTGCCAGCAGCCCGATCACCACAGATACGCAGTATTTT
TRBJ2-5 | TRBV29-1 | - | - | CSVDVTGRSQYF | TGCAGCGTTGATGTGACAGGGAGGTCCCAGTACTTC
TRBJ2-7 | TRBV7-2 | - | - | CASSYSTSYEQYF | TGTGCCAGCAGCTACAGCACCTCCTACGAGCAGTACTTC
TRBJ2-3 | TRBV11-2 | - | - | CASSLDRAGTDTQYF | TGTGCCAGCAGCTTAGATAGGGCAGGCACAGATACGCAGTATTTT
TRBJ2-7 | TRBV5-6 | - | few | CASSSGPPTRYEQYF | TGTGCCAGCAGCTCAGGACCTCCAACGCGTTACGAGCAGTACTTC
TRBJ1-2 | TRBV6-5 | - | - | CASSNGAAYGYTF | TGTGCCAGCAGCAACGGGGCGGCGTATGGCTACACCTTC
TRBJ1-5 | TRBV7-3 | - | - | CASSLGVRSNQPQHF | TGTGCCAGCAGCTTAGGAGTGAGGAGCAATCAGCCCCAGCATTTT